This T cell receptor beta chain was identified during a study of control samples from healthy donors and cancer patients. Between the trimmed V and J ends, which lost 5 bases and 2 bases, there was a span of 9 bases. This CDR3 comprises 14 residues. Germline lookup yields CDR1 SGHTA and CDR2 FQGNSA. The table came from immunoSEQ multiplex PCR; TCRdb's copy has only in-frame clones and leaves some out. Of roughly 100,000 clones listed, around 89% were seen once; the top ten hold about 19%. Sequenced input: PBMCs. The rearrangement joins TRBV7-2 to TRBJ1-4; no definite D call. The sequence was obtained from a man aged 55 to 70 with lung cancer. CDR3 nucleotides: TGTGCCAGCAGCCCCCGCAGGACTAATGAAAAACTGTTTTTT. Its translation: CASSPRRTNEKLFF.